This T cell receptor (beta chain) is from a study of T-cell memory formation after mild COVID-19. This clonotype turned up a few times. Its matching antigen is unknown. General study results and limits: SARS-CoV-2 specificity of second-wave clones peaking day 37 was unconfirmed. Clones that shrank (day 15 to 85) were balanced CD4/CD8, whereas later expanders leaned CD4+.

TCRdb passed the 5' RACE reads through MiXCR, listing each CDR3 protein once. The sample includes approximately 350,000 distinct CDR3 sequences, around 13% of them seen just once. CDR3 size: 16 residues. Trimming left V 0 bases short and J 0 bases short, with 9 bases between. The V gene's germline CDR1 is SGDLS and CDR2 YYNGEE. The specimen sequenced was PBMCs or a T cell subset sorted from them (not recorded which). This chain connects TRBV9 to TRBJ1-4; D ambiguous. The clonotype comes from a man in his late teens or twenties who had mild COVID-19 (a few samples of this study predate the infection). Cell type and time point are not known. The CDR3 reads CASSVGGRATNEKLFF. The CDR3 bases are TGTGCCAGCAGCGTAGGTGGCAGAGCAACTAATGAAAAACTGTTTTTT.